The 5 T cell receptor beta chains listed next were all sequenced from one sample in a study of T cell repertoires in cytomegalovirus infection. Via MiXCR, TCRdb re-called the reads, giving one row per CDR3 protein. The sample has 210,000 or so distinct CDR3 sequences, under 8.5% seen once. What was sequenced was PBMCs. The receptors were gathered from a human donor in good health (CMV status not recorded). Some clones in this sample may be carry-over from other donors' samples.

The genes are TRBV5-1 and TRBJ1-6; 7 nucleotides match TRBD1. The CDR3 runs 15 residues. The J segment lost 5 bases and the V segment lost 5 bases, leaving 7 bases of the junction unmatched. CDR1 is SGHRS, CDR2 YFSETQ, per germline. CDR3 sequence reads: CASSSLGQDNSPLHF. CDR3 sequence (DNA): TGCGCCAGCAGTTCACTCGGACAGGATAATTCACCCCTCCACTTT.

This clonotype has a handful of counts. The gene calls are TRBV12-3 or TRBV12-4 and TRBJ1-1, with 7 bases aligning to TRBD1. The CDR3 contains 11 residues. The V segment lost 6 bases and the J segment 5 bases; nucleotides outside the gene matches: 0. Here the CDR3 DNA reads TGTGCCAGCAGACAGGGGACTGAAGCTTTCTTT. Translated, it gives CASRQGTEAFF.

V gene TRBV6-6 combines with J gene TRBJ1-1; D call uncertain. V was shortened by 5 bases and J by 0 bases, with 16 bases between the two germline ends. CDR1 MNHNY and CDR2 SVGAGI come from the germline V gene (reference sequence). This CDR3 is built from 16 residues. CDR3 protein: CASSPRREGVNTEAFF. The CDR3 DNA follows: TGTGCCAGCAGTCCGAGGCGGGAGGGAGTGAACACTGAAGCTTTCTTT.

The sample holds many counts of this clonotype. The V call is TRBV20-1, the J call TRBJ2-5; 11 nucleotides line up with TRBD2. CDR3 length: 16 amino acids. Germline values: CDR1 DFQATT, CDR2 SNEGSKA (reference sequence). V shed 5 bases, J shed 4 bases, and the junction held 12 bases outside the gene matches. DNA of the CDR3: TGCAGTGCTCTCCAGCCGGGACTAGCGGTCTTAGAGACCCAGTACTTC. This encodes CSALQPGLAVLETQYF.

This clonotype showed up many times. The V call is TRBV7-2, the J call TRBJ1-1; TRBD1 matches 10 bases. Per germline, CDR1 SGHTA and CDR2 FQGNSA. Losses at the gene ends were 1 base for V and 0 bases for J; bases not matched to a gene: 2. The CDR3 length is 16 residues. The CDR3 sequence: CASSLVGQGLNTEAFF. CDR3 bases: TGTGCCAGCAGCTTAGTGGGACAGGGGTTGAACACTGAAGCTTTCTTT.